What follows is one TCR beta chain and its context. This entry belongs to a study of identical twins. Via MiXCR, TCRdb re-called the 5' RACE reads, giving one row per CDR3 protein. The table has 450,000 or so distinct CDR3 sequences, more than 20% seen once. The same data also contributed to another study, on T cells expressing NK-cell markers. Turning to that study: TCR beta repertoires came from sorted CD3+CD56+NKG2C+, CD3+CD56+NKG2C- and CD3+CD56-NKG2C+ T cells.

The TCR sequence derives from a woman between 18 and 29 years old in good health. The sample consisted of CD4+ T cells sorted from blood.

The CDR3 coding sequence is TGCGCCAGCAGCTTGGCCCTCTACAGGGACGGGCGGGAAAACACTGAAGCTTTCTTT. Its translation: CASSLALYRDGRENTEAFF. V and J are TRBV5-1 and TRBJ1-1, with D perhaps matching TRBD1 (6 bases). Trimming removed 0 bases from V and 2 bases from J, with 23 bases in between. This CDR3 comprises 19 residues. Germline V lookup: CDR1 SGHRS, CDR2 YFSETQ.